This TCR beta chain appears in the sequencing data of a study of blood T cells in healthy people across ages (dated by TCRdb to about 2015). For context, the study as a whole: In model experiments, template switching captured roughly one uniquely barcoded TCR beta cDNA molecule for every two T cells. To track age-related changes in TCR beta repertoire diversity, the study relied on deep sequencing normalized with unique cDNA molecular identifiers. The donors were divided into four age groups: young (average around 17 years), middle-aged (over 35), aged (about 62) and long-lived (roughly 86). To avoid experimental bias, donors of different ages were randomly spread across the sequencing lanes. For two donors (one aged 18 to 30 and one aged 80 or older), the study analyzed two additional independent replicas of 1 million unique cDNA reads from the same blood draw.

CDR1 SGHTS and CDR2 YDEGEE are derived from the germline V gene. The germline V and J ends show losses of 3 bases and 4 bases respectively, and no gene match explains 8 bases of the junction. The CDR3 numbers 15 residues from cysteine through phenylalanine. Only CDR3 DNA is held: 45 bases, read in frame from base 1. Donors were a few dozen systemically healthy Caucasian individuals from Russia aged about 6 to 100 years. About 10 milliliters of peripheral blood were collected from each donor into EDTA-treated Vacutainer tubes. Ficoll-Paque density-gradient centrifugation was used to isolate PBMCs, with at least 7 million obtained per sample. Total RNA was extracted from PBMCs with Trizol reagent, with at least 6 micrograms obtained per sample. Naive CD45RAhigh/CD27high T cell percentages were measured by flow cytometry on a PBMC aliquot from every donor. General conclusions and limits of the study: The long-lived group showed more naive CD4+ T cells, fewer expanded clones and increased TCR diversity than the aged group, suggesting age selection. As age increased, observed TCR beta diversity per million T cells dropped in a roughly linear way, and a significant reduction was already evident by age about 40. There was a strong correlation between observed TCR beta diversity and the percentage of naive T cells measured by flow cytometry. Estimates of total diversity from one million sequenced T cells were regarded as lower bounds and underestimates. Conclusive comparison of naive and antigen-experienced compartments was prevented by the profiling of bulk unsorted PBMCs. Because donor CMV infection status was unknown, age-related changes in expanded clonotypes were potentially confounded.

Worth noting for this clonotype: Its specific antigen is unknown. Base-call qualities are not available, and no considerably larger clone is one nucleotide away.

Receptor libraries were prepared by 5' RACE. The run used an Illumina HiSeq 2500. A second PCR of roughly 6 to 11 cycles was performed with a sample-barcoded 5' primer and a J-beta primer mix. A unique molecular identifier was introduced onto each TCR beta cDNA molecule by a template-switch 5' adaptor carrying 12 random nucleotides. Each sample yielded at least 2.5 million CDR3-containing paired-end reads. All of the RNA was converted into first-strand cDNA using the Mint cDNA synthesis kit, with a TRBC-specific oligonucleotide serving as the primer. Following uracil-DNA glycosylase treatment, all cDNA underwent a first 18-cycle PCR with the universal primers M1SS and BC2_uni_R. As for the original processing: For normalization, 1 million high-quality reads were randomly selected from each sample, with every read carrying a distinct molecular identifier. Instead of being binned into consensus sequences, reads with shared molecular identifiers were discarded. MiTCR, with a Q25 quality threshold and the strictest error-elimination algorithm, was used for CDR3 identification, clonotype clustering and error correction. Lower-bound total TCR beta diversity was estimated with a nonparametric unseen species model using Euler transformation. TCRdb trimmed public reads at Q25 via fastp, called clones via MiXCR and kept in-frame beta chains. Rows are combined by CDR3 protein, so each entry shows the most common genes and DNA. TCRdb's processing, not the authors', yielded these V and J calls. This sample is represented by some 1.7 million distinct CDR3 sequences; 28% of them were singletons. The ten biggest clones cover more than 6% of the sample.

The sample was blood. Recombination joined TRBV5-8 with TRBJ1-1; TRBD1 aligns with 8 central bases. The sequence was collected from a woman aged 25 to 39 in good health. The CDR3 protein is CASSWGRGLGTEAFF. The DNA reads TGTGCCAGCAGCTGGGGCAGGGGGCTTGGCACTGAAGCTTTCTTT.